Listed below are T cell receptor beta chains from one sample, sequenced in a study of blood T cells in healthy people across ages. Using its own MiXCR run on the 5' RACE reads, TCRdb lists one record per CDR3 protein. The repertoire consists of around 710,000 distinct CDR3 sequences, with about 40% occurring once and the leading ten covering 20% to 25%. The sequenced sample consisted of blood. These receptors all stem from a woman aged 55-75 years in good health. Both conserved end residues are part of each CDR3. D genes are given only for firm matches. Some rows have no size entry. The others give once, few or many, or a class for an expanded clone.

J	D	size	V	CDR3	DNA
TRBJ2-1	TRBD2	NA	TRBV10-3	CAIFSGSSGNEQFF	TGTGCCATTTTTAGCGGGAGCAGCGGCAATGAGCAGTTCTTC
TRBJ1-1	NA	few	TRBV7-3	CASSLIGGGNTEAFF	TGTGCCAGCAGCTTAATTGGGGGCGGGAACACTGAAGCTTTCTTT
TRBJ2-1	NA	NA	TRBV29-1	CSVDMYNEQFF	TGCAGCGTTGACATGTACAATGAGCAGTTCTTC
TRBJ2-7	TRBD2	few	TRBV15	CATSGTSGGLSYNEQYF	TGTGCCACCAGCGGTACTAGCGGGGGCCTCTCCTACAATGAGCAGTACTTC
TRBJ2-7	NA	NA	TRBV28	CASSLFSSGRTYEQYF	TGTGCCAGCAGTTTATTTTCGTCAGGGAGAACCTACGAGCAGTACTTC
TRBJ1-2	NA	NA	TRBV20-1	CSAQPQGEGYGYTF	TGCAGTGCTCAACCACAGGGCGAGGGCTATGGCTACACCTTC
TRBJ2-5	NA	NA	TRBV5-1	CASSLGTRPQETQYF	TGCGCCAGCAGCTTGGGAACTCGCCCACAAGAGACCCAGTACTTC
TRBJ2-4	NA	NA	TRBV3-1	CASSQLEPGYNEQYF	TGTGCCAGCAGCCAATTAGAGCCCGGATACAATGAGCAGTACTTC
TRBJ2-1	NA	NA	TRBV15	CATSRSRGEGNEQFF	TGTGCCACCAGCAGAAGCCGGGGTGAGGGTAATGAGCAGTTCTTC
TRBJ2-1	NA	NA	TRBV21-1	CASSWDRSYNEQFF	TGTGCCAGCAGTTGGGACAGAAGTTACAATGAGCAGTTCTTC
TRBJ2-7	TRBD1	many	TRBV20-1	CSARQGYEQYF	TGCAGTGCTCGACAGGGGTACGAGCAGTACTTC
TRBJ1-2	NA	few	TRBV9	CASSVKGYGYTF	TGTGCCAGCAGCGTTAAAGGCTATGGCTACACCTTC
TRBJ2-1	NA	few	TRBV12-3/TRBV12-4	CATSSRDGEKFF	TGTGCCACCTCATCCCGGGACGGGGAAAAGTTCTTC
TRBJ1-6	NA	NA	TRBV4-1	CASSQPERGLSPLHF	TGCGCCAGCAGCCAACCTGAAAGAGGACTCTCACCCCTCCACTTT
TRBJ2-7	NA	many	TRBV27	CASSLSGTSALRYF	TGTGCCAGCAGTTTATCTGGGACAAGCGCCCTCCGGTACTTC
TRBJ2-3	NA	NA	TRBV4-2	CASSQASQGGYTDTQYF	TGTGCCAGCAGCCAAGCCTCCCAAGGGGGATACACAGATACGCAGTATTTT
TRBJ2-5	TRBD2	many	TRBV5-1	CASSLGAGEETQYF	TGCGCCAGCAGCTTAGGAGCGGGGGAAGAGACCCAGTACTTC
TRBJ2-2	TRBD2	NA	TRBV7-2	CASSLVPSGNTGELFF	TGTGCCAGCAGCTTAGTCCCTAGCGGGAACACCGGGGAGCTGTTTTTT
TRBJ2-5	NA	NA	TRBV18	CASSPVETQYF	TGTGCCAGCTCACCGGTGGAGACCCAGTACTTC
TRBJ2-5	TRBD2	few	TRBV20-1	CSANGGGETQYF	TGCAGTGCTAACGGGGGAGGGGAGACCCAGTACTTC
TRBJ2-3	NA	NA	TRBV7-8	CASSLGGAPTDTQYF	TGTGCCAGCAGCTTAGGAGGGGCTCCCACAGATACGCAGTATTTT
TRBJ2-7	TRBD1	NA	TRBV3-1	CASSPATGLEQYF	TGTGCCAGCAGCCCCGCGACAGGGCTCGAGCAGTACTTC
TRBJ2-1	NA	NA	TRBV7-3	CASSVRQVSNEQFF	TGTGCCAGCAGCGTGCGACAGGTTTCCAATGAGCAGTTCTTC
TRBJ2-5	NA	few	TRBV20-1	CSARDGAKVSRDNEQYF	TGCAGTGCTAGAGACGGGGCTAAAGTTTCCCGGGACAATGAGCAGTACTTC
TRBJ2-6	TRBD2	few	TRBV6-5	CASSYSRGTGANVLTF	TGTGCCAGCAGTTACTCGCGGGGGACTGGGGCCAACGTCCTGACTTTC
TRBJ2-5	NA	NA	TRBV20-1	CSARDLPSALSNEQYF	TGCAGTGCTAGAGATCTCCCGTCAGCCCTATCAAATGAGCAGTACTTC
TRBJ2-5	TRBD2	few	TRBV20-1	CSGYLTSGETQYF	TGCAGTGGGTACCTGACGAGCGGGGAAACCCAGTACTTC
TRBJ2-7	NA	NA	TRBV28	CASSLPQKNEQYF	TGTGCCAGCAGTTTACCCCAGAAAAATGAGCAGTACTTC
TRBJ1-5	NA	NA	TRBV6-2/TRBV6-3	CASSYAPAYQPQHF	TGTGCCAGCAGTTACGCACCAGCCTATCAGCCCCAGCATTTT
TRBJ2-7	TRBD1	NA	TRBV29-1	CSVLRGLGSYEQYF	TGCAGCGTTCTAAGGGGGCTGGGCTCCTACGAGCAGTACTTC
TRBJ2-7	TRBD1	NA	TRBV10-3	CAISEPNRGNSYEQYF	TGTGCCATCAGTGAGCCTAACAGGGGAAACTCCTACGAGCAGTACTTC
TRBJ2-3	TRBD2	NA	TRBV20-1	CSASLAGVVDTQYF	TGCAGTGCTAGCCTAGCGGGAGTTGTAGATACGCAGTATTTT
TRBJ1-1	NA	NA	TRBV20-1	CSATRFGNTEAFF	TGCAGTGCTACCCGCTTTGGTAACACTGAAGCTTTCTTT
TRBJ2-1	NA	few	TRBV24-1	CATSAPDYNEQFF	TGTGCCACCAGTGCGCCAGATTACAATGAGCAGTTCTTC
TRBJ1-5	TRBD1	many	TRBV4-1	CASSQEATGDQPQHF	TGCGCCAGCAGCCAAGAAGCGACAGGGGATCAGCCCCAGCATTTT
TRBJ2-2	TRBD1	NA	TRBV7-6	CASSFTGEKTGELFF	TGTGCCAGCAGCTTTACAGGGGAAAAGACCGGGGAGCTGTTTTTT
TRBJ2-5	NA	few	TRBV20-1	CSALGTSDEQYF	TGCAGTGCCCTCGGAACATCGGATGAGCAGTACTTC
TRBJ2-3	NA	NA	TRBV7-6	CASSLYYEDTQYF	TGTGCCAGCAGCTTATATTATGAAGATACGCAGTATTTT
TRBJ2-7	NA	few	TRBV14	CANRWSGSYEQYF	TGTGCCAACCGCTGGAGTGGCTCCTACGAGCAGTACTTC
TRBJ2-7	TRBD1	few	TRBV5-6	CASKTKAQGAYEQYF	TGTGCCAGCAAGACCAAAGCGCAGGGGGCCTACGAGCAGTACTTC
TRBJ2-3	TRBD2	NA	TRBV20-1	CSARDGTSVTDTQYF	TGCAGTGCTAGAGACGGGACTAGCGTAACAGATACGCAGTATTTT
TRBJ2-3	TRBD2	NA	TRBV7-3	CASSFIAGGPVADTQYF	TGTGCCAGCAGCTTCATAGCGGGGGGGCCGGTCGCAGATACGCAGTATTTT
TRBJ2-5	NA	NA	TRBV3-1	CASSQDAGWETQYF	TGTGCCAGCAGCCAAGACGCGGGGTGGGAGACCCAGTACTTC
TRBJ1-4	NA	few	TRBV20-1	CSAPRGGAVSTNEKLFF	TGCAGTGCTCCCCGGGGGGGCGCCGTTTCAACTAATGAAAAACTGTTTTTT
TRBJ2-7	TRBD2	NA	TRBV6-1	CASSGLAPTYEQYF	TGTGCCAGCAGTGGACTAGCGCCAACCTACGAGCAGTACTTC
TRBJ2-3	NA	NA	TRBV7-8	CASSVTTLRTDTQYF	TGTGCCAGCAGCGTGACTACCCTAAGGACAGATACGCAGTATTTT
TRBJ2-7	TRBD1	NA	TRBV25-1	CASSQAPGGQGGQYEQYF	TGTGCCAGCAGTCAGGCACCAGGGGGACAGGGGGGACAGTACGAGCAGTACTTC
TRBJ2-2	TRBD2	NA	TRBV12-3/TRBV12-4	CASSPGLAGGGAGELFF	TGTGCCAGCAGCCCGGGACTAGCGGGGGGAGGAGCCGGGGAGCTGTTTTTT
TRBJ2-3	NA	few	TRBV12-3/TRBV12-4	CASRRTATNTDTQYF	TGTGCCAGCAGGCGGACCGCTACGAACACAGATACGCAGTATTTT
TRBJ2-3	NA	NA	TRBV3-1	CASSQDWGGSTDTQYF	TGTGCCAGCAGCCAAGATTGGGGCGGGAGCACAGATACGCAGTATTTT
TRBJ1-1	TRBD1	NA	TRBV20-1	CSAEDAGGVTGAFF	TGCAGTGCTGAGGACGCAGGGGGCGTAACTGGAGCTTTCTTT